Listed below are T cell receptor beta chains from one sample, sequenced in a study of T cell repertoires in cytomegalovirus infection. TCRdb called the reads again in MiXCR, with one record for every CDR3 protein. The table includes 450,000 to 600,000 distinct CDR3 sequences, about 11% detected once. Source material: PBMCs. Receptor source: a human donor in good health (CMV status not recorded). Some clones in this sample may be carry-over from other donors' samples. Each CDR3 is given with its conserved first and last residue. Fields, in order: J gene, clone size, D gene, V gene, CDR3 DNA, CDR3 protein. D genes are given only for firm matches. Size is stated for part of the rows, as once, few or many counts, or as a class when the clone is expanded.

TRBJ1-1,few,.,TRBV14,TGTGCCAGCAGCCACTCGGGACACGGAACTGAAGCTTTCTTT,CASSHSGHGTEAFF
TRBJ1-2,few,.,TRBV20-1,TGCAGTGCTAGACCTACGGGACTGAGCTATGGCTACACCTTC,CSARPTGLSYGYTF
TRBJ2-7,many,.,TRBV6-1,TGTGCCAGCAGGCGGTTACAATCCTACGAGCAGTACTTC,CASRRLQSYEQYF
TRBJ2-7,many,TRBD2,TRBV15,TGTGCCACCAGCAGAGAGGCTGGAGCGGGGAGCTCCTACGAGCAGTACTTC,CATSREAGAGSSYEQYF
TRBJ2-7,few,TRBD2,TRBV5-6,TGTGCCAGCAGCTCCCGCCTTGGACTAGCGGCTAGATCCTACGAGCAGTACTTC,CASSSRLGLAARSYEQYF
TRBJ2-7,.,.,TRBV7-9,TGTGCCAGCAGCCAAAGTGGAGAGCAGTACTTC,CASSQSGEQYF
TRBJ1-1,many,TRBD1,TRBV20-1,TGCAGTGCCCCTGGGCGGACAGGGACCACTGAAGCTTTCTTT,CSAPGRTGTTEAFF
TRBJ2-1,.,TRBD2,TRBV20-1,TGCAGTGCTAGACCTAGCGGGGGGTCCCCTTTCACTTCCTACAATGAGCAGTTCTTC,CSARPSGGSPFTSYNEQFF
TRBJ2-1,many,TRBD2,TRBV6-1,TGTGCCAGCAGTGAATCGGGGGGACTAGCCTACAATGAGCAGTTCTTC,CASSESGGLAYNEQFF
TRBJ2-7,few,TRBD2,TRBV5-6,TGTGCCAGCAGCCGCAATGGGCGCGGGAGGGTCTCCTACGAGCAGTACTTC,CASSRNGRGRVSYEQYF
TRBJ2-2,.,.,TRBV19,TGTGCCAGTAGTACCTCGGTCGGGGGCGGGGAGCTGTTTTTT,CASSTSVGGGELFF
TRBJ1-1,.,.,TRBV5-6,TGTGCCAGCAGCCGATATTGGGCCCACTCCTACTATAGGGACACTGAAGCTTTCTTT,CASSRYWAHSYYRDTEAFF
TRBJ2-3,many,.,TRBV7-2,TGTGCCAGCAGCTTAGTCGCGGGCCTTAGCACAGATACGCAGTATTTT,CASSLVAGLSTDTQYF
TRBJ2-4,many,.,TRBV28,TGTGTTGCGGGGGCGCGGGACATTCAGTACTTC,CVAGARDIQYF
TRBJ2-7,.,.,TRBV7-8,TGTGCCAGCAGCCCCTTGACAGGCGGGAGATACGAGCAGTACTTC,CASSPLTGGRYEQYF
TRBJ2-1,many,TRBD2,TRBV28,TGCGCCAGCAGCTTACCCGGGACTAGCGGGAGGAATGAGCAGTTCTTC,CASSLPGTSGRNEQFF
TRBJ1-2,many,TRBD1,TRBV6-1,TGTGCCAGCAGTCCGACTCGGGACAGACTTTCGGGAGGCTACACCTTC,CASSPTRDRLSGGYTF
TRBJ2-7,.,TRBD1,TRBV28,TGTGCCAGCAGTATTACAACAGGGGACGGTCCCTACGAGCAGTACTTC,CASSITTGDGPYEQYF
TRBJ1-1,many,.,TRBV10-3,TGTGCCATCAGAGGGAACACTGAAGCTTTCTTT,CAIRGNTEAFF
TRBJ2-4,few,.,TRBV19,TGTGCCAGTAGTATGGGCCACCTTAAAAACATTCAGTACTTC,CASSMGHLKNIQYF
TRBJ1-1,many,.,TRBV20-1,TGCAGTGCTACCCGATGGGGGAGAGGGGGAACGGGTTGGAGGAACACTGAAGCTTTCTTT,CSATRWGRGGTGWRNTEAFF
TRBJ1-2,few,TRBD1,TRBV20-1,TGCAGTGCTAGAGCATCAGGGGGACAGAACTTCTATGGCTACACCTTC,CSARASGGQNFYGYTF
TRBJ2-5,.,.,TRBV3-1,TGTGCCAGCAGCCAAGATTTGGAGCGTGGAGAGACCCAGTACTTC,CASSQDLERGETQYF
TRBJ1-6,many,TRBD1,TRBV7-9,TGTGCCAGCAGCTTAGGAGGGACAGAGAATTCACCCCTCCACTTT,CASSLGGTENSPLHF
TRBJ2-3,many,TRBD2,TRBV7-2,TGTGCCAGCAGCTCGGGACTAGCGGGTCATACAGATACGCAGTATTTT,CASSSGLAGHTDTQYF
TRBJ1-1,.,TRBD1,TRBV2,TGTGCCAGCAGCGCCATCGGACAGGGGAACACTGAAGCTTTCTTT,CASSAIGQGNTEAFF
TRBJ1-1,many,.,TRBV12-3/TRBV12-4,TGTGCCAGCAGCTTTACACCGGAGGGGAACACTGAAGCTTTCTTT,CASSFTPEGNTEAFF
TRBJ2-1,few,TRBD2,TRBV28,TGTGCCAGCACTTGGACTAGCGGGAGTGTTGAGCAGTTCTTC,CASTWTSGSVEQFF
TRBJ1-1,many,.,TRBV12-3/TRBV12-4,TGTGCCAACATTAGGTGGGGGGCGAACACTGAAGCTTTCTTT,CANIRWGANTEAFF
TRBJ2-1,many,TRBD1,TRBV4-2,TGTGCCAGCAGCCAAGGGCCCACGAGGGGGCGATACAATGAGCAGTTCTTC,CASSQGPTRGRYNEQFF
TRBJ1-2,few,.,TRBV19,TGTGCCAGTAGTATAGCGGCAGGGAGGCGGTATGGCTACACCTTC,CASSIAAGRRYGYTF
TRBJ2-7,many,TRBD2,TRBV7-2,TGTGCCAGCAGTAAAACTAGCGGGATAGTTTACGAGCAGTACTTC,CASSKTSGIVYEQYF
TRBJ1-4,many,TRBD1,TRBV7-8,TGTGCCAGCAGCCCCACAGGGGGGGAAAAACTGTTTTTT,CASSPTGGEKLFF
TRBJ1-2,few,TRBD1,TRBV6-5,TGTGCCAGCAGTTACTGGTTACAGGGGGCTGCCTATGGCTACACCTTC,CASSYWLQGAAYGYTF
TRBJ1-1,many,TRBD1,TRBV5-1,TGCGCCAGCAGCCCGGAGGGGGCGCCGAACACTGAAGCTTTCTTT,CASSPEGAPNTEAFF
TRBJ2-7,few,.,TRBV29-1,TGCAGCGTCCGGACAGTCCTCACCTACGAGCAGTACTTC,CSVRTVLTYEQYF
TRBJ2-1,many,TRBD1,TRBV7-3,TGTGCCAGCAGCGAAAGTGGACAGGGGCTTAATGAGCAGTTCTTC,CASSESGQGLNEQFF
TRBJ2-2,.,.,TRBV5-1,TGCGCCAGCAGCTTGGGAGCCCTGAACACCGGGGAGCTGTTTTTT,CASSLGALNTGELFF
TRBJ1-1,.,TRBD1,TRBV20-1,TGCAGTCACAGGGGTGGGACTGAAGCTTTCTTT,CSHRGGTEAFF
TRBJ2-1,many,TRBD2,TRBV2,TGTGCCAGCAGTGTTGCCGCGGGAGGGCACAATGAGCAGTTCTTC,CASSVAAGGHNEQFF
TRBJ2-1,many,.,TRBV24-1,TGTGCCACCAGTGGGCAAGCGGGTGATAATGAGCAGTTCTTC,CATSGQAGDNEQFF
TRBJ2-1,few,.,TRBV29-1,TGCAGCGTCGATCGGGATTGGGATGAGCAGTTCTTC,CSVDRDWDEQFF
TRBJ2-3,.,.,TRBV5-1,TGCGCCAGCAGCTTGGCCCCGGTCACAGATACGCAGTATTTT,CASSLAPVTDTQYF
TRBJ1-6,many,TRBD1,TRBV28,TGTGCCAGCAGATTTCCCCAGGGGGCAGCCCTCCACTTT,CASRFPQGAALHF
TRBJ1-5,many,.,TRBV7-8,TGTGCCAGCAGCCCCGGACAGACCAATCAGCCCCAGCATTTT,CASSPGQTNQPQHF
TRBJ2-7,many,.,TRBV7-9,TGTGCCAGCAGCACGACAGTTTACGAGCAGTACTTC,CASSTTVYEQYF
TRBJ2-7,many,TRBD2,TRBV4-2,TGTGCCAGCAGCCAGGGGGGACTAGCGCACTACGAGCAGTACTTC,CASSQGGLAHYEQYF
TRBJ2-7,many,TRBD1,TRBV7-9,TGTGCCAGCAGCCCTGACAGGGCTGACTCCTACGAGCAGTACTTC,CASSPDRADSYEQYF
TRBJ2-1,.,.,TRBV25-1,TGTGCCAGCAGTGTAATCGGCAATGAGCAGTTCTTC,CASSVIGNEQFF
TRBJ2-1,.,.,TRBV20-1,TGCAGTGCTAGAGATGACGACAATGAGCAGTTCTTC,CSARDDDNEQFF
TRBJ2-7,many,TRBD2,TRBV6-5,TGTGCCAGCAGTTACGGGGGGGAGCCCTCCTACGAGCAGTACTTC,CASSYGGEPSYEQYF
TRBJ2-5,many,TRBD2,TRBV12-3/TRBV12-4,TGTGCCAGCAGCCACCGGGGGGGAGAGACCCAGTACTTC,CASSHRGGETQYF
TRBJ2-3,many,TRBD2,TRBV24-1,TGTGCCACCAGCCCCCGGACTAGCGGAAACACAGATACGCAGTATTTT,CATSPRTSGNTDTQYF
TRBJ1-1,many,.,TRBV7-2,TGTGCCAGCAGCGCGCCCGGGGGTTTGAGGAACACTGAAGCTTTCTTT,CASSAPGGLRNTEAFF
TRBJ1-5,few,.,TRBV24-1,TGTGCCACCAGTGATTCGGGACAGCCCCAGCATTTT,CATSDSGQPQHF
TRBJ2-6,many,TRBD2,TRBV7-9,TGTGCCAGCAGTCCTTCTAGCGGGGGGGCCCTTTCTGGGGCCAACGTCCTGACTTTC,CASSPSSGGALSGANVLTF
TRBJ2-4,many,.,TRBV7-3,TGTGCCAGCAGCCCCCTACCAGGTGGAATTCAGTACTTC,CASSPLPGGIQYF